This T cell receptor (beta chain) was sequenced for a study of blood T cells in healthy people across ages. A J-beta primer mix and a sample-barcoded 5' primer were used in a second PCR of about 7 to 12 cycles. TCRdb fed the 5' RACE reads into MiXCR, producing one record per CDR3 protein. The data show roughly 800,000 distinct CDR3 sequences, about 55% seen once. For this clonotype: Its matching antigen is unknown.

Study-wide results and limits: Significant beta diversity loss was already apparent by age approximately 40, declining roughly linearly.

The authors isolated at least 6 million PBMCs per sample. Germline V gives CDR1 MGHRA, CDR2 YSYEKL. The CDR3 contains 16 residues. This TCR derives from an elderly man in good health. This chain connects TRBV4-1 to TRBJ2-1; 10 bases fit TRBD2. The end of the DNA is better explained by TRBJ2-7, so the J call may be wrong. The sequencing sample was made of blood. For the CDR3, the DNA is TGCGCCAGCAGCCAGAGCGGGAGGGCCCCCTACAATGAGCAGTACTTC. It codes for CASSQSGRAPYNEQYF.